This TCR beta chain was identified during a study of OX40 agonist ivuxolimab in advanced cancers. TCRdb's copy holds only in-frame clones and misses some; the assay was immunoSEQ multiplex PCR. The repertoire includes tens of thousands of clones, approximately 88% of them detected once, and roughly 12% sits in the top ten. The material sequenced was CD4+ or CD8+ T cells sorted from blood, taken in a trial of the OX40 agonist ivuxolimab. This clonotype originated in an adult with an advanced solid tumor such as melanoma, head and neck, liver or kidney cancer.

For the CDR3, the DNA is TGCAGCGTTGGACAGGGGGAGCGGGAGACCCAGTACTTC. Its translation: CSVGQGERETQYF. This chain links TRBV29-1 with TRBJ2-5, with TRBD1 identical over 9 bases. CDR3 size: 13 residues. Germline loops: CDR1 SQVTM, CDR2 ANQGSEA. Losses at the gene ends were 4 bases for V and 5 bases for J; bases not matched to a gene: 5.